This T cell receptor beta chain was identified in a study of radiation and T cells in renal cell carcinoma. The study, taken as a whole, reports: No pretreatment tumor biopsies were available for baseline clonotypes. Top tumor clonotypes rose in blood 2 weeks post-radiation, then contracted.

Trimming cost V 4 bases and J 4 bases, with 14 bases left between them. Germline lookup yields CDR1 SGHRS and CDR2 YFSETQ. The CDR3 runs 14 residues. Measured with immunoSEQ multiplex PCR; TCRdb has only the in-frame clones, and not every one. The sample lists roughly 130,000 clones, around nine tenths occurring once. With respect to this clone: Its antigen remains unidentified.

Time point indicated: baseline pretreatment blood. The treatment: 15 Gy SBRT to primary tumor, nephrectomy 4 weeks later. Radiation-treated patients gave blood at baseline, week 2 and week 4. The tumor was a clear cell renal cell carcinoma. The chain links TRBV5-1 to TRBJ1-1, with no clear D. This clonotype was sampled from a woman in her forties or fifties with renal cell carcinoma. Sequencing was performed on blood, taken from a patient whose treatment included radiotherapy and nephrectomy. CDR3 residues: CASSNTVLFTEAFF. The DNA for the CDR3 is TGCGCCAGCAGCAATACAGTGTTGTTCACTGAAGCTTTCTTT.